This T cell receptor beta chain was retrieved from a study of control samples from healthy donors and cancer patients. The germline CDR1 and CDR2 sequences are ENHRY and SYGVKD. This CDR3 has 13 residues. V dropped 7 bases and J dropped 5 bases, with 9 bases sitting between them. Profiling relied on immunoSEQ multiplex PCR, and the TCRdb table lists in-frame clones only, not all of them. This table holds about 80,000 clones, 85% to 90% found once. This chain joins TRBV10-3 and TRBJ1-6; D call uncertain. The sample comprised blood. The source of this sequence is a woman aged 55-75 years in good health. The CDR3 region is CAITQEDNSPLHF. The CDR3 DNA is TGTGCCATCACCCAGGAAGATAATTCACCCCTCCACTTT.